Reported below is one T cell receptor beta chain. Its specificity is not known. The data derive from a study of CD8+ T cells in alopecia areata. Turning to the study itself: Among treated patients, oral tofacitinib was administered at 5 to 10 mg twice daily. Tofacitinib exposure lasted 6 to 18 months, followed by 6 months off drug.

Peripheral blood samples and lesional scalp punch biopsies were obtained from alopecia areata patients. Germline V gene sequence: CDR1 SGDLS, CDR2 YYNGEE. The CDR3 length is 16 residues. The V gene end was trimmed by 0 bases and the J gene end by 4 bases; junction bases not matched to a gene: 5. Study-level results: Scalp sample sequencing also detects resident alphabeta T cells of normal skin.

Extraction of RNA preceded its reverse transcription into cDNA, which served as the sequencing template. Profiled with immunoSEQ multiplex PCR; TCRdb holds only in-frame clones, not every one. The profile shows about 180,000 clones, 50% to 60% of them singletons. V usage is TRBV9 and J usage is TRBJ2-2, with 8 bases that match TRBD1. The source material was CD4+ T cells sorted from blood, sampled at week 0. The origin of this receptor is a human donor with alopecia areata. The chain's CDR3 is CASSVDGTGFTGELFF. The CDR3 DNA sequence: TGTGCCAGCAGCGTAGATGGGACAGGATTCACCGGGGAGCTGTTTTTT.